These T cell receptor beta chains were read from a single sample in a study of human T cells and chemical hapten exposure. MiXCR was run by TCRdb on the RACE reads, yielding one entry per CDR3 protein. The sample yields about 87,000 distinct CDR3 sequences, around 9.6% seen once. This sample comprised whole blood, obtained in connection with sensitization to the hapten diphenylcyclopropenone (DPC). The receptors here all came from a woman in her forties with alopecia areata. Some clones in this sample may be carry-over from other donors' samples. CDR3s include the opening cysteine and the closing phenylalanine or tryptophan. The order of the fields is CDR3 DNA, CDR3 protein, J gene, D gene, clone size, V gene. D genes are given only for firm matches. Clone size is shown for a subset of rows, as once, few, many or a class of expanded clone.

TGTGCCAGCACCCAGCGGGGGCCTTACAATGAGCAGTTCTTC	CASTQRGPYNEQFF	TRBJ2-1	TRBD2	many	TRBV2
TGTGCCAGCAGCTTATCCAGACAGGTTTTGTACCAAGAGACCCAGTACTTC	CASSLSRQVLYQETQYF	TRBJ2-5	.	.	TRBV7-2
TGCAGTGCTAGACTAGCCACCTACGAGCAGTACTTC	CSARLATYEQYF	TRBJ2-7	.	many	TRBV20-1
TGTGCCATCAGCTCCGGGACAGCTAACTATGGCTACACCTTC	CAISSGTANYGYTF	TRBJ1-2	TRBD1	.	TRBV10-3
TGTGCCAGCAGACGGGGGGGCCGCCATGAGCAGTTCTTC	CASRRGGRHEQFF	TRBJ2-1	TRBD2	few	TRBV14
TGTGCCAGCCCCCGGCTTGACACCGGGGAGCTGTTTTTT	CASPRLDTGELFF	TRBJ2-2	.	many	TRBV19
TGTGCCAGCTCACAAAAACCCAGGGGAACCGGGGAGCTGTTTTTT	CASSQKPRGTGELFF	TRBJ2-2	.	many	TRBV18
TGTGCCAGCAGCCGAACGGATAATGAGCAGTTCTTC	CASSRTDNEQFF	TRBJ2-1	.	many	TRBV7-9
TGCAGTGCTAGAGCAGGGGGCACTGAGAACACTGAAGCTTTCTTT	CSARAGGTENTEAFF	TRBJ1-1	TRBD1	many	TRBV20-1
TGTGCCAGTAGTATCCACCCCAAAGAGGGCTACACCTTC	CASSIHPKEGYTF	TRBJ1-2	.	many	TRBV19
TGTGCCAGCAGCTTGGACAGGGGAACTTCACCCCTCCACTTT	CASSLDRGTSPLHF	TRBJ1-6	TRBD1	.	TRBV7-6
TGCAGTGCTGCTAGAAGAGATCAGCCCCAGCATTTT	CSAARRDQPQHF	TRBJ1-5	.	many	TRBV20-1
TGTGCCAGCAAACCCAATTCGGGGCAACTGTTTTTT	CASKPNSGQLFF	TRBJ1-4	.	.	TRBV6-2/TRBV6-3
TGTGCCAGCAGCGTAACCGGGACAGCGACCTACGAGCAGTACTTC	CASSVTGTATYEQYF	TRBJ2-7	TRBD1	medium-sized	TRBV7-8
TGTGCCAGCAGCTCCAACACCGGGACTAGCGATGAGCAGTTCTTC	CASSSNTGTSDEQFF	TRBJ2-1	TRBD2	few	TRBV7-6
TGTGCCAGCAGCCCGGGACTAGCGGCGAACACCGGGGAGCTGTTTTTT	CASSPGLAANTGELFF	TRBJ2-2	TRBD2	few	TRBV5-4
TGTGCCAGCAGCTTCGTAGCGGGGGGGCTGAGTGGAAATGAGCAGTTCTTC	CASSFVAGGLSGNEQFF	TRBJ2-1	TRBD2	many	TRBV11-1
TGTGCCAGCAGCTTCTTAGGACTCTCCTACGAGCAGTACTTC	CASSFLGLSYEQYF	TRBJ2-7	.	.	TRBV7-2
TGTGCCAGCAGTTCGACAGGGGGCGGCGAGCAGTACTTC	CASSSTGGGEQYF	TRBJ2-7	TRBD1	many	TRBV6-2/TRBV6-3
TGCAGCGCGAGGGGATCAGGGCTGGGGACCGGGGAGCTGTTTTTT	CSARGSGLGTGELFF	TRBJ2-2	.	few	TRBV29-1
TGCGCCAGCAGCTTAGGAGCGGGGGGGTTCTCCTACAATGAGCAGTTCTTC	CASSLGAGGFSYNEQFF	TRBJ2-1	TRBD2	many	TRBV5-1
TGTGCCAGCAGTGACTCAGCTAGCGGGGGCACAGATACGCAGTATTTT	CASSDSASGGTDTQYF	TRBJ2-3	TRBD2	few	TRBV6-4